Here is one T cell receptor beta chain with its context. In the original processing: Estimated nucleated cell counts came from reference gene primer amplification. Profiling relied on immunoSEQ multiplex PCR, and the TCRdb table lists in-frame clones only, not all of them. V and J calls plus clone size are reproduced from that table; the DNA served to infer D and trimming. The sample includes approximately 280,000 clones, roughly 86% seen only once; the top ten take 9% to 9.5%. These data originate in a study of blood T cell repertoires in COVID-19. Study overall: Italy, Spain and the United States were the sources of the convalescent and acute COVID-19 samples. The cDNA or gDNA used as material had been derived from T cells, B-cell-depleted T cells, or PBMCs.

The V gene end was trimmed by 5 bases and the J gene end by 4 bases; junction bases not matched to a gene: 4. CDR1 and CDR2 (germline): SNHLY, FYNNEI. CDR3 size: 14 residues. Source material: peripheral blood. The sequence was collected from a man between 18 and 35 years old with active or convalescent COVID-19. The chain recombines TRBV2 with TRBJ2-2; 7 bases agree with TRBD1. CDR3 loop: CASSNDRATGELFF. CDR3 sequence (DNA): TGTGCCAGCAGTAACGACAGGGCCACCGGGGAGCTGTTTTTT.